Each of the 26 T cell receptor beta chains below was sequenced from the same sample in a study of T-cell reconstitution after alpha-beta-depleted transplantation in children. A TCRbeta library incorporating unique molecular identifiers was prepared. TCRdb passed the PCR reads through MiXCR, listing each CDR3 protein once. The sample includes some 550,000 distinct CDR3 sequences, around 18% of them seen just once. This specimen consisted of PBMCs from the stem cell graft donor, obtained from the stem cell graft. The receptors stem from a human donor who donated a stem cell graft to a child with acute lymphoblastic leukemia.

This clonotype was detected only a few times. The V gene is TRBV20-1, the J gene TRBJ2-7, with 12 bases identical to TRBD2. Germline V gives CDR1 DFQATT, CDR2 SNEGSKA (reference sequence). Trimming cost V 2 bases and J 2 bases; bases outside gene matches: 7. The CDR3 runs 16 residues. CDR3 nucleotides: TGCAGTGCTAGACTGCAGACTAGCGGGAGCCCCTACGAGCAGTACTTC. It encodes CSARLQTSGSPYEQYF.

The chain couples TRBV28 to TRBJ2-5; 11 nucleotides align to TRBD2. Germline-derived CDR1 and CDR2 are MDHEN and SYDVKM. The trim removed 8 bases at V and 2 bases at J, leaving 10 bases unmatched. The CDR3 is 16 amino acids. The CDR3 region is CASHTSGRTSQETQYF. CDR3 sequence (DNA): TGTGCCAGCCACACTAGCGGGAGAACGTCTCAAGAGACCCAGTACTTC.

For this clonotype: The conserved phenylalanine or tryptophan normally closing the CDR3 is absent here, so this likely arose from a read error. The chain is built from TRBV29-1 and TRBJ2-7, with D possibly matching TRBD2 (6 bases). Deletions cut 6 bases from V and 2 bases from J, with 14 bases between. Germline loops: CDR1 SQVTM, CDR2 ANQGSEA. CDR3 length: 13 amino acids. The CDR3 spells CSVRLAATYEQYL. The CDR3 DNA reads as TGCAGCGTAAGATTAGCGGCTACCTACGAGCAGTACTTG.

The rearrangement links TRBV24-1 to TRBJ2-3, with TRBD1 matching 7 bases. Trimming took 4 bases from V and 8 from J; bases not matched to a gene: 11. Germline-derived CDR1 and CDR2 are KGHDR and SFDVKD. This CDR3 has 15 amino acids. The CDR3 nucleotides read TGTGCCACCAGTGACCCGACAGGGCCCAGGGTTACGCAGTATTTT. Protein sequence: CATSDPTGPRVTQYF.

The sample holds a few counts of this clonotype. The CDR3 region has the DNA TGTGCCAGCAGTTTGGCGTCCGCGGGAGACTATGGCTACACCTTC. This translates into CASSLASAGDYGYTF. V usage is TRBV28 and J usage is TRBJ1-2; no clear D. The germline CDR1 and CDR2 sequences are MDHEN and SYDVKM. The germline V and J ends were trimmed by 3 bases and 3 bases, with 14 bases remaining between them. This CDR3 is built from 15 residues.

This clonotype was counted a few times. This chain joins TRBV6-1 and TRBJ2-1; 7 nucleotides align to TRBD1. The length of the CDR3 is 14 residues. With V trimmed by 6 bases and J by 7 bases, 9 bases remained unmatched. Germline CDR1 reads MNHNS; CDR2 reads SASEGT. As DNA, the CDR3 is TGTGCCAGCAGCCTCCAGACAGGGAAGAATGAGCAGTTCTTC. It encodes CASSLQTGKNEQFF.

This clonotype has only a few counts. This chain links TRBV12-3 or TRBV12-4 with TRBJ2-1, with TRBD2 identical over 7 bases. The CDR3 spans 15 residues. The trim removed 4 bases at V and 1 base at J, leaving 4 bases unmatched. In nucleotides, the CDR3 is TGTGCCAGCAGTTCTCGGACTAGTTCCTACAATGAGCAGTTCTTC. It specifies CASSSRTSSYNEQFF.

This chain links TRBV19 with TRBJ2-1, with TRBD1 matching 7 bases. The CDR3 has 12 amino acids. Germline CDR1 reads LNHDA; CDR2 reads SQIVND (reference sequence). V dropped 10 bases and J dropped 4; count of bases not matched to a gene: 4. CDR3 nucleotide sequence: TGTGCCACCGAGGGGGCGTACAATGAGCAGTTCTTC. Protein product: CATEGAYNEQFF. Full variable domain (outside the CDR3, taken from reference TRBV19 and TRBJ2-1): DGGITQSPKYLFRKEGQNVTLSCEQNLNHDAMYWYRQDPGQGLRLIYYSQIVNDFQKGDIAEGYSVSREKKESFPLTVTSAQKNPTAFYLCATEGAYNEQFFGPGTRLTVL.

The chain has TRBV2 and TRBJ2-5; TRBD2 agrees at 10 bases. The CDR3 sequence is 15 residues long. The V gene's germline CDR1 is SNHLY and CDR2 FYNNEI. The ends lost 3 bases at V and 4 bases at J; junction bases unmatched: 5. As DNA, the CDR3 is TGTGCCAGCAGTGATGTGTTAGCGGGAGGAGAGACCCAGTACTTC. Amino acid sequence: CASSDVLAGGETQYF.

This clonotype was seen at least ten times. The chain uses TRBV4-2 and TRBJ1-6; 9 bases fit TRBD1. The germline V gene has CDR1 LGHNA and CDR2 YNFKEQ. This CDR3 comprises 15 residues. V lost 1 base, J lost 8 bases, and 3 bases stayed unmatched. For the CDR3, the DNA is TGTGCCAGCAGCCAAGGGGACAGGGACGATTCACCCCTCCACTTT. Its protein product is CASSQGDRDDSPLHF.

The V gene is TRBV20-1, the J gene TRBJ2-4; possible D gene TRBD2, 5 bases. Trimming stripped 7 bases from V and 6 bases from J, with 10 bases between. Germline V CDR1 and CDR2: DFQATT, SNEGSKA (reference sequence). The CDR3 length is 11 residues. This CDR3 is CSVLGGNIQYF. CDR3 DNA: TGCAGTGTCCTAGGAGGAAACATTCAGTACTTC.

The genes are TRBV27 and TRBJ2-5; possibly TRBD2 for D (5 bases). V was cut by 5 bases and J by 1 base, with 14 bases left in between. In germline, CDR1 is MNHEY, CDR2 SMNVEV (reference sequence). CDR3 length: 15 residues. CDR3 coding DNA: TGTGCCAGCAGTGGACTCCGGGGTCCCCAAGAGACCCAGTACTTC. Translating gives CASSGLRGPQETQYF.

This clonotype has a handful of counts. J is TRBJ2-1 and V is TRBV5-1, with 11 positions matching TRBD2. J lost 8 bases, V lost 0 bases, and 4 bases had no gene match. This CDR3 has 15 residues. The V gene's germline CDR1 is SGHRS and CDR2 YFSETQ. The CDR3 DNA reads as TGCGCCAGCAGCTTGGGGACTAGCGGGCAGTATGAGCAGTTCTTC. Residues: CASSLGTSGQYEQFF.

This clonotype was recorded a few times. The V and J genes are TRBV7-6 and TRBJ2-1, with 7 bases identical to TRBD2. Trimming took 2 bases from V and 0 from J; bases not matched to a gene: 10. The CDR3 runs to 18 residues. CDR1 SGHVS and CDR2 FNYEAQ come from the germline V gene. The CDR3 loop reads CASSLYGGTSPSYNEQFF. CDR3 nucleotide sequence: TGTGCCAGCAGCTTATACGGGGGGACTTCTCCCTCCTACAATGAGCAGTTCTTC.

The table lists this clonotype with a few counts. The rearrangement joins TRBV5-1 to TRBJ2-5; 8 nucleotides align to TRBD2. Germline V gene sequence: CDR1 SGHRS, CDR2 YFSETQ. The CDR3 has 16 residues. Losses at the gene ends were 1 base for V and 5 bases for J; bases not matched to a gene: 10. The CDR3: CASSLMPAGDRETQYF. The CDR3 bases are TGCGCCAGCAGCTTGATGCCAGCGGGAGATCGGGAGACCCAGTACTTC.

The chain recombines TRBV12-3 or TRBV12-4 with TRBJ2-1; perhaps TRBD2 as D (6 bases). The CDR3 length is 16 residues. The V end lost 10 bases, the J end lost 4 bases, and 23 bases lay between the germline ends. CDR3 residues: CATGPSGSLNYNEQFF. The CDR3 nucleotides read TGTGCCACCGGACCATCCGGGAGCCTTAATTACAATGAGCAGTTCTTC.

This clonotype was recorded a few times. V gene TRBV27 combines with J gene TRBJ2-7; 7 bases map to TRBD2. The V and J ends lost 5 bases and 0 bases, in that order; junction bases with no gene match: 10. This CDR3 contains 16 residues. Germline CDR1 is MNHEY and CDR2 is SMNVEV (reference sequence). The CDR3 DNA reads TGTGCCAGCAGTATCACCGGGACTACTAGCTCCTACGAGCAGTACTTC. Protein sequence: CASSITGTTSSYEQYF.

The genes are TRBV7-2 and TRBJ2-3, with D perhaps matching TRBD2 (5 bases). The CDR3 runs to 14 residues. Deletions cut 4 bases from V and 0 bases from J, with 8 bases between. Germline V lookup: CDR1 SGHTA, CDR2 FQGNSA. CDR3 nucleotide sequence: TGTGCCAGCAGCTCAGGACTCAGCACAGATACGCAGTATTTT. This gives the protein CASSSGLSTDTQYF.

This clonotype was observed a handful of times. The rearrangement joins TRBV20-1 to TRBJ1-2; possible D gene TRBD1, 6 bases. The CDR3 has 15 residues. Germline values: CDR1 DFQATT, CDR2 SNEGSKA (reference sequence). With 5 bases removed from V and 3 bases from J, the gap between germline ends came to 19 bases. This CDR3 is CSASYGGRGHYGYTF. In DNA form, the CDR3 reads TGCAGTGCTTCCTATGGGGGCAGGGGACACTATGGCTACACCTTC.

The CDR3 reads CASSLDSVNEKLFF. CDR3 sequence (DNA): TGCGCCAGCAGCTTGGACAGCGTTAATGAAAAACTGTTTTTT. The rearrangement joins TRBV5-1 to TRBJ1-4, with D hard to call. Trimming left V 0 bases short and J 4 bases short, with 7 bases between. The germline CDR1 and CDR2 sequences are SGHRS and YFSETQ. The CDR3 totals 14 residues.

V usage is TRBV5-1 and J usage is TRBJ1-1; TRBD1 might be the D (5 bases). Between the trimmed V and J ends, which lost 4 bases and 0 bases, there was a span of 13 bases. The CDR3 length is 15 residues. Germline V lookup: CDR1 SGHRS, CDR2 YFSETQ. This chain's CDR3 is CASSQGPTMNTEAFF. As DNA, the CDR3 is TGCGCCAGCAGCCAGGGACCGACCATGAACACTGAAGCTTTCTTT.

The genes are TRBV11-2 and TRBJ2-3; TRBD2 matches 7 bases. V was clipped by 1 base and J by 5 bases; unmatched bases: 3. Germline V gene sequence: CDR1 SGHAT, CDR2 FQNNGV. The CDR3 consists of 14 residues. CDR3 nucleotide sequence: TGTGCCAGCAGCTTAGCCTTAGCGGGAGATACGCAGTATTTT. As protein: CASSLALAGDTQYF.

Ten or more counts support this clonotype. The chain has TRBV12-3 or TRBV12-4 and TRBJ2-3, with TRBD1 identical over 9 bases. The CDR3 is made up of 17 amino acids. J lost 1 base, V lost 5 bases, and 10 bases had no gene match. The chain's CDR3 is CASSPRAWDRGTDTQYF. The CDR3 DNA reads TGTGCCAGCAGTCCCCGGGCGTGGGACAGGGGCACAGATACGCAGTATTTT.

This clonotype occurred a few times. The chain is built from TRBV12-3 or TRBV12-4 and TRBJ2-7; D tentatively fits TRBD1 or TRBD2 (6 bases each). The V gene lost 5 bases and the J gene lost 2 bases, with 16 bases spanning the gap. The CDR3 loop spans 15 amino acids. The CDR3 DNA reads TGTGCCAGCAGTGGGGGGTACAGGGACCCCTACGAGCAGTACTTC. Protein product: CASSGGYRDPYEQYF.

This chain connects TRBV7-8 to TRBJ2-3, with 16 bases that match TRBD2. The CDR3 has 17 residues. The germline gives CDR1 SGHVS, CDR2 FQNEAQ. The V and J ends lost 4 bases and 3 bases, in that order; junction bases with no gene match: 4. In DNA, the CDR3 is TGTGCCAGCAGCTGGGGACTAGCGGGAGGGCGGACAGATACGCAGTATTTT. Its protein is CASSWGLAGGRTDTQYF.

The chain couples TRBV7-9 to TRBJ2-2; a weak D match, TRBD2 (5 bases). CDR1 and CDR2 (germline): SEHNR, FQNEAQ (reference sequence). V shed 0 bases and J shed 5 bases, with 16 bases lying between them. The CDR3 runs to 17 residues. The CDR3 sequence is CASSLAVGERGTGELFF. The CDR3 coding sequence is TGTGCCAGCAGCTTAGCAGTCGGGGAAAGAGGTACCGGGGAGCTGTTTTTT.